The clone carrying this T cell receptor (beta chain) showed up just a few times. What it recognizes is unknown. The data derive from a study of identical twins. Overall study results and limits: Insertion counts were lower in abundant cord blood beta clonotypes, a trend that memory repertoires did not show. Less excess twin sharing appeared in beta out-of-frame sequences.

The cDNA had a unique molecular identifier and a template-switch universal primer site. TCRdb analysed the 5' RACE reads with MiXCR anew, one entry per CDR3 protein. The top ten clones hold over 2% of a sample with about 280,000 distinct CDR3 sequences, approximately 8.5% of them seen once. This CDR3 comprises 16 residues. Germline V gives CDR1 SGHRS, CDR2 YFSETQ. V lost 5 bases, J lost 3 bases, and 5 bases stayed unmatched. The sample was also linked to a second study, of yellow fever vaccine responses in identical twins. That report notes: After vaccination, twins' T cell response reportedly seemed partly convergent, partly personalized.

Sequenced material: memory (CD45RO+) T cells sorted from blood. The chain recombines TRBV5-1 with TRBJ2-2, with 12 bases fitting TRBD2. The TCR comes from a woman under 30 in good health. This CDR3 reads CASSPLAGGDTGELFF. CDR3 in DNA: TGCGCCAGCAGTCCGCTAGCGGGGGGGGACACCGGGGAGCTGTTTTTT.